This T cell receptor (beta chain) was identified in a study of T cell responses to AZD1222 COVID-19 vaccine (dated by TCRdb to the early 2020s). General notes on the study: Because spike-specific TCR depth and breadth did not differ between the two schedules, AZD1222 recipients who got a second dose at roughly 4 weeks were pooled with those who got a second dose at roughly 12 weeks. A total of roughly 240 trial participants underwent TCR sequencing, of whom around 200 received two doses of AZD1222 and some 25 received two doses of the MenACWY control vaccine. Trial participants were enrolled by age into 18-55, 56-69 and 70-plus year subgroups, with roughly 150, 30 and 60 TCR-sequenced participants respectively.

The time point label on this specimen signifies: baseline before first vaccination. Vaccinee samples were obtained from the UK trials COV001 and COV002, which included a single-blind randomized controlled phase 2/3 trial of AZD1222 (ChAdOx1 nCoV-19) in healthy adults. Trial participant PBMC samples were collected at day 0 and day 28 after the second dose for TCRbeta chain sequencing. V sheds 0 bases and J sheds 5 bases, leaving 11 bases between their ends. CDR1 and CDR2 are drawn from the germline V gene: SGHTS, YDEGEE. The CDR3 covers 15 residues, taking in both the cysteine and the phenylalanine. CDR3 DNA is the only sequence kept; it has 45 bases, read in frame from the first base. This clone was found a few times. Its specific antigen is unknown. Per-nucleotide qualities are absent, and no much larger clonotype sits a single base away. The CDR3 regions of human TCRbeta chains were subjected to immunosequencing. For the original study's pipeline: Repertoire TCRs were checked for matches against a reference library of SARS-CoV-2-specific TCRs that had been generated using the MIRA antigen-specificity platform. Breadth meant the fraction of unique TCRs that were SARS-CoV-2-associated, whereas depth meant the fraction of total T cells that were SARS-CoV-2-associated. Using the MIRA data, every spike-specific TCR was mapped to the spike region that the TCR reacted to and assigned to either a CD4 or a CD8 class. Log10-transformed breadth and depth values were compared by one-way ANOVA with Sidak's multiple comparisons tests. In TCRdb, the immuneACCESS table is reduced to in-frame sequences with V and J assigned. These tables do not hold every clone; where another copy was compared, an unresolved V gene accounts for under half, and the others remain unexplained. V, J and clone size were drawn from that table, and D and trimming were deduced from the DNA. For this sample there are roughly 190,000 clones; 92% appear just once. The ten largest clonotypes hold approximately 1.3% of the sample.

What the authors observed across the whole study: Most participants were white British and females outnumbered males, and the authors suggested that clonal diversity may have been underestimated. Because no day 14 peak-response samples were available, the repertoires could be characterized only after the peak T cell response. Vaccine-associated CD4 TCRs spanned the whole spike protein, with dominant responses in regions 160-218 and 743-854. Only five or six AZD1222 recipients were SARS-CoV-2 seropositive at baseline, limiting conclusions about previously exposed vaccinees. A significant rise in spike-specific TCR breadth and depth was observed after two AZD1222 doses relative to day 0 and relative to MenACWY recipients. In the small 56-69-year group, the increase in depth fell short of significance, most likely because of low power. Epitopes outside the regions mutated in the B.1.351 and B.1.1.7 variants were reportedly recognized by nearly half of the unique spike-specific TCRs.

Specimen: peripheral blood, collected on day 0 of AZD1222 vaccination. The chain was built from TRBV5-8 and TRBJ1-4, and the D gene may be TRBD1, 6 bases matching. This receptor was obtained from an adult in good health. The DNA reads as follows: TGTGCCAGCAGCTTGGAGGGCGGGGGCAATGAAAAACTGTTTTTT. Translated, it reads CASSLEGGGNEKLFF.